Listed below are T cell receptor beta chains from one sample, sequenced in a study of blood T cells in healthy people across ages. One entry per CDR3 protein results from TCRdb running MiXCR on the 5' RACE reads. The sample lists 980,000 or so distinct CDR3 sequences, roughly 48% occurring once. Specimen: blood. The receptors originated from a man aged 25-45 years in good health. Both conserved end residues are part of each CDR3. The D gene is left open where the match is weak. Not all rows give a size; the values are once, few, many and, for expanded clones, a class.

abundance: .
d_gene: TRBD1
j_gene: TRBJ1-1
v_gene: TRBV3-1
CDR3nt: TGTGCCAGCAGCCAAGAGGGGACAGGGGGCAGGTACACTGAAGCTTTCTTT
CDR3aa: CASSQEGTGGRYTEAFF

abundance: few
d_gene: .
j_gene: TRBJ2-3
v_gene: TRBV29-1
CDR3nt: TGCAGCGTTGTCGGGGTCCTCACAGATACGCAGTATTTT
CDR3aa: CSVVGVLTDTQYF

abundance: .
d_gene: .
j_gene: TRBJ2-6
v_gene: TRBV12-3/TRBV12-4
CDR3nt: TGTGCCAGCAGTTTAGGGGCGGAGGGGGCCAACGTCCTGACTTTC
CDR3aa: CASSLGAEGANVLTF

abundance: .
d_gene: .
j_gene: TRBJ2-7
v_gene: TRBV6-5
CDR3nt: TGTGCCAGCAGTTACTCGATAGGGGCCTACGAGCAGTACTTC
CDR3aa: CASSYSIGAYEQYF

abundance: .
d_gene: .
j_gene: TRBJ2-7
v_gene: TRBV7-8
CDR3nt: TGTGCCAGCAGCCATAGGGAAGGGGGGCGCGAGCAGTACTTC
CDR3aa: CASSHREGGREQYF

abundance: .
d_gene: TRBD1
j_gene: TRBJ1-5
v_gene: TRBV29-1
CDR3nt: TGCAGCGTTAGGGACAGGGTGAATCAGCCCCAGCATTTT
CDR3aa: CSVRDRVNQPQHF

abundance: few
d_gene: .
j_gene: TRBJ2-5
v_gene: TRBV3-1
CDR3nt: TGTGCCAGCAGCCACACCCAAGAGACCCAGTACTTC
CDR3aa: CASSHTQETQYF

abundance: few
d_gene: .
j_gene: TRBJ2-3
v_gene: TRBV29-1
CDR3nt: TGCAGCTCCAGACGGGCCACAGATACGCAGTATTTT
CDR3aa: CSSRRATDTQYF

abundance: few
d_gene: TRBD1
j_gene: TRBJ1-2
v_gene: TRBV20-1
CDR3nt: TGCAGTGCTAGAGAGGTGCAGGGGGCCGGCTACACCTTC
CDR3aa: CSAREVQGAGYTF

abundance: .
d_gene: .
j_gene: TRBJ2-7
v_gene: TRBV6-1
CDR3nt: TGTGCCAGCAGTGAATCCCACTACGAGCAGTACTTC
CDR3aa: CASSESHYEQYF

abundance: .
d_gene: .
j_gene: TRBJ2-3
v_gene: TRBV20-1
CDR3nt: TGCAGTGCTAGAGATAGGGGCGGGGTGGCCACAGATACGCAGTATTTT
CDR3aa: CSARDRGGVATDTQYF

abundance: .
d_gene: TRBD1
j_gene: TRBJ2-5
v_gene: TRBV11-2
CDR3nt: TGTGCCAGCAGCGGCAGGACAGGGGGCTCGAAAGAGACCCAGTACTTC
CDR3aa: CASSGRTGGSKETQYF

abundance: .
d_gene: .
j_gene: TRBJ1-5
v_gene: TRBV12-3/TRBV12-4
CDR3nt: TGTGCCAGCAGGGAGGGGTGGGCCCGCAATCAGCCCCAGCATTTT
CDR3aa: CASREGWARNQPQHF

abundance: .
d_gene: TRBD2
j_gene: TRBJ2-3
v_gene: TRBV20-1
CDR3nt: TGCAGTGCTGGGGGGACTAGATTTGGCACAGATACGCAGTATTTT
CDR3aa: CSAGGTRFGTDTQYF

abundance: .
d_gene: .
j_gene: TRBJ2-5
v_gene: TRBV7-2
CDR3nt: TGTGCCAGCAGCTCAGGGACTCTAGGGGAGCAGTACTTC
CDR3aa: CASSSGTLGEQYF

abundance: .
d_gene: TRBD1
j_gene: TRBJ1-1
v_gene: TRBV20-1
CDR3nt: TGCAGTGCTAGAGGGGCTAGGGGGCAGGACACTGAAGCTTTCTTT
CDR3aa: CSARGARGQDTEAFF

abundance: .
d_gene: TRBD2
j_gene: TRBJ2-3
v_gene: TRBV5-1
CDR3nt: TGCGCCAGTGGACTAGAGACAGATACGCAGTATTTT
CDR3aa: CASGLETDTQYF

abundance: .
d_gene: .
j_gene: TRBJ1-1
v_gene: TRBV7-9
CDR3nt: TGTGCCAGCAGCTCCGAAGTCGGACGGGGGAACACCGAAGCTTTCTTT
CDR3aa: CASSSEVGRGNTEAFF

abundance: .
d_gene: TRBD2
j_gene: TRBJ2-1
v_gene: TRBV7-2
CDR3nt: TGTGCCAGCAGCTTGAACCTAGCGGGCGAGCAGTTCTTC
CDR3aa: CASSLNLAGEQFF

abundance: few
d_gene: .
j_gene: TRBJ2-1
v_gene: TRBV3-1
CDR3nt: TGTGCCAGCAGCGCAGGAACGGGGGTCGGTGAGCAGTTCTTC
CDR3aa: CASSAGTGVGEQFF

abundance: .
d_gene: TRBD2
j_gene: TRBJ2-7
v_gene: TRBV9
CDR3nt: TGTGCCAGCAGCCAGACTAGCGGGGAGGCAGAGCAGTACTTC
CDR3aa: CASSQTSGEAEQYF

abundance: few
d_gene: TRBD1
j_gene: TRBJ1-2
v_gene: TRBV10-3
CDR3nt: TGTGCCATCCGGGACAGCATACTGGATGGCTACACCTTC
CDR3aa: CAIRDSILDGYTF

abundance: .
d_gene: TRBD1
j_gene: TRBJ2-2
v_gene: TRBV20-1
CDR3nt: TGCAGTGTAAGACAGGGTGACACCGGGGAGCTGTTTTTT
CDR3aa: CSVRQGDTGELFF

abundance: many
d_gene: TRBD2
j_gene: TRBJ2-3
v_gene: TRBV10-2
CDR3nt: TGCGCCAGCAGTGAACGGGGGGTCAGCACAGATACGCAGTATTTT
CDR3aa: CASSERGVSTDTQYF

abundance: .
d_gene: TRBD1
j_gene: TRBJ2-3
v_gene: TRBV30
CDR3nt: TGTGCCTGGACCGGCCGGGACAGAGCAACAGATACGCAGTATTTT
CDR3aa: CAWTGRDRATDTQYF

abundance: .
d_gene: .
j_gene: TRBJ2-6
v_gene: TRBV3-1
CDR3nt: TGTGCCACCCAACCAAAGACTGGGGCCAACGTCCCGACTTTC
CDR3aa: CATQPKTGANVPTF

abundance: .
d_gene: TRBD2
j_gene: TRBJ2-2
v_gene: TRBV20-1
CDR3nt: TGCAGTGCTCTGGACCTTAGCGGGGCGACCGGGGAGCTGTTTTTT
CDR3aa: CSALDLSGATGELFF

abundance: .
d_gene: .
j_gene: TRBJ1-1
v_gene: TRBV20-1
CDR3nt: TGCAGTGCTACCTTACCTGCGGGAGTGAACACTGAAGCTTTCTTT
CDR3aa: CSATLPAGVNTEAFF

abundance: many
d_gene: .
j_gene: TRBJ2-3
v_gene: TRBV20-1
CDR3nt: TGCAGTGCTAGAAAAGCAGATACGCAGTATTTT
CDR3aa: CSARKADTQYF

abundance: few
d_gene: .
j_gene: TRBJ2-2
v_gene: TRBV9
CDR3nt: TGTGCCAGCAGCGTAGGGCCAGCTACCGGGGAGCTGTTTTTT
CDR3aa: CASSVGPATGELFF

abundance: .
d_gene: .
j_gene: TRBJ2-1
v_gene: TRBV11-3
CDR3nt: TGTGCCAGCAGCTTAGGGGCAGGGAACCATGAGCAGTTCTTC
CDR3aa: CASSLGAGNHEQFF

abundance: .
d_gene: .
j_gene: TRBJ2-3
v_gene: TRBV12-3/TRBV12-4
CDR3nt: TGTGCCAGCAGTGACCCTGGGGGGCCCACAGATACGCAGTATTTT
CDR3aa: CASSDPGGPTDTQYF

abundance: .
d_gene: .
j_gene: TRBJ2-3
v_gene: TRBV19
CDR3nt: TGTGCCAGTAGTCCGTTGATGGGGGGCGAGAGCACAGATACGCAGTATTTT
CDR3aa: CASSPLMGGESTDTQYF

abundance: .
d_gene: TRBD1
j_gene: TRBJ2-3
v_gene: TRBV6-5
CDR3nt: TGTGCCAGCAGGCAGGACAGGGGCGCAGATACGCAGTATTTT
CDR3aa: CASRQDRGADTQYF

abundance: once
d_gene: .
j_gene: TRBJ1-1
v_gene: TRBV5-6
CDR3nt: TGTGCCAGCAGCTTGAGGACGGCCGTCACTGAAGCTTTCTTT
CDR3aa: CASSLRTAVTEAFF

abundance: .
d_gene: .
j_gene: TRBJ1-1
v_gene: TRBV5-6
CDR3nt: TGTGCCAGCAGCTTGTTAGACACTTACACTGAAGCTTTCTTT
CDR3aa: CASSLLDTYTEAFF

abundance: few
d_gene: .
j_gene: TRBJ2-3
v_gene: TRBV4-1
CDR3nt: TGCGCCAGCAGCCAACTCGGCAGGAGAGATACGCAGTATTTT
CDR3aa: CASSQLGRRDTQYF

abundance: many
d_gene: .
j_gene: TRBJ2-1
v_gene: TRBV12-3/TRBV12-4
CDR3nt: TGTGCCAGCAGCGGCCAGGGGCAGGGCAATGAGCAGTTCTTC
CDR3aa: CASSGQGQGNEQFF

abundance: .
d_gene: .
j_gene: TRBJ1-5
v_gene: TRBV28
CDR3nt: TGTGCCAGCAGTCCCCAACAGGGTTACAATCAGCCCCAGCATTTT
CDR3aa: CASSPQQGYNQPQHF

abundance: few
d_gene: .
j_gene: TRBJ1-1
v_gene: TRBV29-1
CDR3nt: TGCAGCGCACCCGAGCCGCTGAACACTGAAGCTTTCTTT
CDR3aa: CSAPEPLNTEAFF

abundance: .
d_gene: .
j_gene: TRBJ2-5
v_gene: TRBV29-1
CDR3nt: TGCAGCGGGACCCGGGATCAAGAGACCCAGTACTTC
CDR3aa: CSGTRDQETQYF

abundance: .
d_gene: .
j_gene: TRBJ1-2
v_gene: TRBV29-1
CDR3nt: TGCAGCGTTGAAGACCACCCGGGAGCAGACTGTGGCTACACCTTC
CDR3aa: CSVEDHPGADCGYTF

abundance: .
d_gene: .
j_gene: TRBJ2-7
v_gene: TRBV6-2/TRBV6-3
CDR3nt: TGTGCCAGCAGTTCGGCAGGGGAATACGAGCAGTACTTC
CDR3aa: CASSSAGEYEQYF

abundance: .
d_gene: TRBD1
j_gene: TRBJ1-6
v_gene: TRBV20-1
CDR3nt: TGCAATGCTAGAGACAGGGGCCCCTATTCACCCCTCCACTTT
CDR3aa: CNARDRGPYSPLHF

abundance: .
d_gene: .
j_gene: TRBJ2-2
v_gene: TRBV29-1
CDR3nt: TGCAGCGTTGAAGATAGTCCGAAAACCGGGACCGGGGAGCTGTTTTTT
CDR3aa: CSVEDSPKTGTGELFF

abundance: .
d_gene: .
j_gene: TRBJ1-1
v_gene: TRBV6-2/TRBV6-3
CDR3nt: TGTGCCAGCAGTTACTCGCGGGGAAGGGGCACTGAAGCTTTCTTT
CDR3aa: CASSYSRGRGTEAFF

abundance: .
d_gene: .
j_gene: TRBJ2-2
v_gene: TRBV6-2/TRBV6-3
CDR3nt: TGTGCCAGCAGGACGTCGGGACTCCCGAAAACCGGGGAGCTGTTTTTT
CDR3aa: CASRTSGLPKTGELFF

abundance: .
d_gene: .
j_gene: TRBJ1-2
v_gene: TRBV9
CDR3nt: TGTGCCAGCAGCGTAGGTAACAGCAACTATGGCTACACCTTC
CDR3aa: CASSVGNSNYGYTF

abundance: .
d_gene: TRBD1
j_gene: TRBJ2-6
v_gene: TRBV12-3/TRBV12-4
CDR3nt: TGTGCCAGCACCAAGACAGGGGGCGCTGGGGCCAACGTCCTGACTTTC
CDR3aa: CASTKTGGAGANVLTF

abundance: .
d_gene: TRBD2
j_gene: TRBJ2-7
v_gene: TRBV29-1
CDR3nt: TGCAGCGTTGAAGGTGGAGGACTAGCGGCCTACGAGCAGTACTTC
CDR3aa: CSVEGGGLAAYEQYF

abundance: few
d_gene: .
j_gene: TRBJ2-7
v_gene: TRBV4-1
CDR3nt: TGCGCCAGCAGCCAATGGACAGACGAGCAGTACTTC
CDR3aa: CASSQWTDEQYF

abundance: few
d_gene: .
j_gene: TRBJ2-3
v_gene: TRBV6-5
CDR3nt: TGTGCCAGCAGTTCCCGAGACTCCTATACGCAGTATTTT
CDR3aa: CASSSRDSYTQYF

abundance: .
d_gene: .
j_gene: TRBJ1-1
v_gene: TRBV2
CDR3nt: TGTGCCAGCAGCCGGATGCAAAGGGGTTCGAACACTGAAGCTTTCTTT
CDR3aa: CASSRMQRGSNTEAFF

abundance: .
d_gene: .
j_gene: TRBJ2-7
v_gene: TRBV7-2
CDR3nt: TGTGCCAGCAGCTGGGCGGCTTACTCCTCCTACGGGCAGTACTTC
CDR3aa: CASSWAAYSSYGQYF